These 23 T cell receptor beta chains share one sample of origin, sequenced in a study of OX40 agonist ivuxolimab in advanced cancers. Using immunoSEQ multiplex PCR, the repertoire was profiled, and TCRdb retains in-frame clones only, with some absent. Altogether approximately 40,000 clones are present, approximately 85% being singletons, with the ten largest covering about a sixth. This material consisted of CD4+ or CD8+ T cells sorted from blood, taken in a trial of the OX40 agonist ivuxolimab. The receptors come from an adult with an advanced solid tumor such as melanoma, head and neck, liver or kidney cancer.

The chain employs TRBV4-2 and TRBJ1-6; a possible D gene is TRBD1 (5 bases). Trimming left V 0 bases short and J 6 bases short, with 12 bases between. The germline V gene has CDR1 LGHNA and CDR2 YNFKEQ. There are 16 residues in the CDR3. CDR3 residues: CASSQEVARVNSPLHF. In DNA, the CDR3 is TGTGCCAGCAGCCAAGAGGTCGCCAGGGTTAATTCACCCCTCCACTTT.

On this clone: Other DNA sequences of this sample code for an identical CDR3. The CDR3 DNA is TGTGCCAGCAGCTTACGGCAGGGAGGTACTGAAGCTTTCTTT. Translated, it gives CASSLRQGGTEAFF. This sequence joins TRBV7-3 and TRBJ1-1, with a possible D match to TRBD1 (5 bases). This CDR3 is 14 amino acids long. Per germline, CDR1 SGHTA and CDR2 FQGTGA. The V gene lost 2 bases and the J gene lost 5 bases, with 12 bases spanning the gap.

The chain combines TRBV6-5 with TRBJ2-3; 8 bases are a match to TRBD2. Unmatched junction bases numbered 9, after V lost 6 bases and J lost 4 bases. The CDR3 consists of 15 residues. Germline V gene lookup returns CDR1 MNHEY and CDR2 SVGAGI. The CDR3 DNA reads as TGTGCCAGCAGATCCGGGGGGGCCAATGCAGATACGCAGTATTTT. It translates to CASRSGGANADTQYF.

This clone has only one observation. The V call is TRBV27, the J call TRBJ1-4; D ambiguous. CDR3 length equals 13 residues. The ends were cut back, 5 bases at V and 7 bases at J, with 11 bases in the middle. Germline V gives CDR1 MNHEY, CDR2 SMNVEV (reference sequence). The CDR3 DNA reads TGTGCCAGCAGTCCCACCAGAGGTGAAAAACTGTTTTTT. Its translation is CASSPTRGEKLFF.

The CDR3 DNA sequence: TGTGCCAGCAGCCCCGGGGAGGGGGCGTGGCAGTTCTTC. Translation: CASSPGEGAWQFF. This rearrangement joins TRBV5-5 to TRBJ2-1; D is tentatively TRBD1 or TRBD2 (7 bases each). V lost 4 bases and J lost 12, with 17 bases in between. CDR1 and CDR2 from the germline V gene are SGHKS and YYEKEE (reference sequence). CDR3 size: 13 residues. Complete variable domain (other parts from reference TRBV5-5 and TRBJ2-1): DAGVTQSPTHLIKTRGQQVTLRCSPISGHKSVSWYQQVLGQGPQFIFQYYEKEERGRGNFPDRFSARQFPNYSSELNVNALLLGDSALYLCASSPGEGAWQFFGPGTRLTVL.

V and J are TRBV4-3 and TRBJ2-1, with a possible D match to TRBD2 (6 bases). Germline lookup yields CDR1 LGHNA and CDR2 YSLEER. The CDR3 is 14 amino acids. V was shortened by 0 bases and J by 7 bases, with 10 bases between the two germline ends. The CDR3 DNA follows: TGCGCCAGCAGCCAAGATTACGGAGGGAATGAGCAGTTCTTC. Amino acid sequence: CASSQDYGGNEQFF.

V usage is TRBV30 and J usage is TRBJ1-2, with D maybe TRBD1 (5 bases). Trimming left V 1 base short and J 8 bases short, with 11 bases between. There are 12 residues in the CDR3. The germline V gene encodes CDR1 GTSNPN and CDR2 SVGIG (reference sequence). The CDR3 DNA follows: TGTGCCTGGAGTGCAGGGCGGGGAGGCTACACCTTC. This sequence encodes CAWSAGRGGYTF.

The rearrangement joins TRBV4-3 to TRBJ2-7, with D tentatively TRBD1 (6 bases). The CDR3 is 16 residues long. With 4 bases removed from V and 6 bases from J, the gap between germline ends came to 22 bases. Germline V gene lookup returns CDR1 LGHNA and CDR2 YSLEER. The CDR3 is CASSLSGVPGTSEQYF. The DNA of the CDR3 is TGCGCCAGCAGCCTAAGCGGAGTTCCAGGGACAAGCGAGCAGTACTTC.

The chain links TRBV7-2 to TRBJ2-3; the match to TRBD2 covers 9 bases. There are 17 residues in the CDR3. J gave up 3 bases and V 1 base, and 8 bases lay outside the gene matches. Germline V gene sequence: CDR1 SGHTA, CDR2 FQGNSA. CDR3 sequence reads: CASSLDWREGGTDTQYF. CDR3 nucleotide sequence: TGTGCCAGCAGCTTAGATTGGCGGGAGGGAGGTACAGATACGCAGTATTTT. The full variable domain, completed using reference TRBV7-2 and TRBJ2-3, is GAGVSQSPSNKVTEKGKDVELRCDPISGHTALYWYRQSLGQGLEFLIYFQGNSAPDKSGLPSDRFSAERTGGSVSTLTIQRTQQEDSAVYLCASSLDWREGGTDTQYFGPGTRLTVL.

This chain links TRBV5-6 with TRBJ1-2, with 8 bases that match TRBD1. Germline CDR1 SGHDT, CDR2 YYEEEE. V trimming: 3 bases; J trimming: 8 bases; junction bases outside the gene matches: 12. This CDR3 has 15 residues. CDR3 coding DNA: TGTGCCAGCAGCTGCAGAACAGGGGGGTTCTGCGGCTACACCTTC. As protein: CASSCRTGGFCGYTF.

The gene calls are TRBV9 and TRBJ1-1; D possibly corresponds to TRBD1 (6 bases). The CDR3 length is 15 residues. Germline CDR1 reads SGDLS; CDR2 reads YYNGEE. Trimming stripped 4 bases from V and 4 bases from J, with 17 bases between. CDR3 in amino acids: CASSPRQAGVTEAFF. CDR3 DNA: TGTGCCAGCAGCCCCCGACAGGCGGGGGTCACTGAAGCTTTCTTT.

The chain uses TRBV6-5 and TRBJ2-1; 8 nucleotides line up with TRBD2. This CDR3 is built from 15 residues. Germline CDR1 MNHEY, CDR2 SVGAGI. The V segment lost 8 bases and the J segment 4 bases; nucleotides outside the gene matches: 10. As DNA, the CDR3 is TGTGCCAGCCAACGTTGGAGCGGGAGTTACAATGAGCAGTTCTTC. Amino acids: CASQRWSGSYNEQFF.

J is TRBJ2-1 and V is TRBV9, with 14 bases that match TRBD2. V was clipped by 2 bases and J by 9 bases; unmatched bases: 10. Germline CDR1 SGDLS, CDR2 YYNGEE. The CDR3 consists of 17 residues. This CDR3 is CASSVDGTSGSWVEQFF. The CDR3 DNA follows: TGTGCCAGCAGCGTCGACGGGACTAGCGGGAGTTGGGTTGAGCAGTTCTTC.

V gene TRBV5-4 combines with J gene TRBJ1-2; maybe TRBD1 (5 bases). Per germline, CDR1 SGHNT and CDR2 YYREEE (reference sequence). The CDR3 contains 16 residues. V was cut by 0 bases and J by 2 bases, with 14 bases left in between. The CDR3 bases are TGTGCCAGCAGCTTGGCGGGGGAGGGATGGAACTATGGCTACACCTTC. It encodes CASSLAGEGWNYGYTF.

The J gene is TRBJ1-2, the V gene TRBV5-4; 7 nucleotides align to TRBD1. CDR3 length equals 13 residues. Unmatched junction bases numbered 6, after V lost 2 bases and J lost 8 bases. Germline values: CDR1 SGHNT, CDR2 YYREEE (reference sequence). The CDR3 region is CASSFQGVGGYTF. CDR3 DNA sequence: TGTGCCAGCAGCTTCCAGGGGGTAGGGGGCTACACCTTC.

The rearrangement uses TRBV6-5 and TRBJ2-2; TRBD1 matches 10 bases. The CDR3 consists of 15 residues. With 6 bases clipped from V and 4 bases from J, the junction kept 5 bases outside the gene matches. The germline V gene has CDR1 MNHEY and CDR2 SVGAGI. The CDR3 sequence: CASSPDRGLTGELFF. CDR3 DNA: TGTGCCAGCAGCCCAGACAGGGGGCTCACCGGGGAGCTGTTTTTT.

This clone was found a few times. This rearrangement joins TRBV7-9 to TRBJ1-5; possible D gene TRBD1, 6 bases. The CDR3 loop spans 13 amino acids. The germline V gene encodes CDR1 SEHNR and CDR2 FQNEAQ (reference sequence). Trimming left V 8 bases short and J 4 bases short, with 12 bases between. The CDR3 here is CASGETGNQPQHF. CDR3 sequence (DNA): TGTGCCAGCGGAGAAACAGGGAATCAGCCCCAGCATTTT. The full variable domain, rest sourced from reference TRBV7-9 and TRBJ1-5, is DTGVSQNPRHKITKRGQNVTFRCDPISEHNRLYWYRQTLGQGPEFLTYFQNEAQLEKSRLLSDRFSAERPKGSFSTLEIQRTEQGDSAMYLCASGETGNQPQHFGDGTRLSIL.

The chain carries TRBV7-2 and TRBJ1-2; D may be TRBD1 (5 bases). This CDR3 contains 17 residues. Trimming took 1 base from V and 6 from J, leaving 21 bases between them. Germline-derived CDR1 and CDR2 are SGHTA and FQGNSA. The CDR3 sequence: CASSLVRHLDMWDGYTF. The CDR3 coding sequence is TGTGCCAGCAGCTTAGTAAGGCACCTGGACATGTGGGATGGCTACACCTTC.

About this clone itself: This CDR3 is also generated by other DNA sequences in the sample. The chain employs TRBV7-9 and TRBJ2-7; no firm D call. CDR1 is SEHNR, CDR2 FQNEAQ, per germline (reference sequence). V was shortened by 6 bases and J by 1 base, with 10 bases between the two germline ends. This CDR3 has 13 residues. CDR3 DNA: TGTGCCAGCAGTTCAACTGGTTCCTACGAGCAGTACTTC. It is translated as CASSSTGSYEQYF.

The V gene is TRBV2, the J gene TRBJ1-5, with TRBD1 matching 7 bases. The V gene end was trimmed by 2 bases and the J gene end by 5 bases; junction bases not matched to a gene: 6. Germline loops: CDR1 SNHLY, CDR2 FYNNEI. This CDR3 region has 15 residues. CDR3: CASSERDRPYQPQHF. The CDR3 nucleotides read TGTGCCAGCAGTGAACGGGACAGACCATATCAGCCCCAGCATTTT.

J is TRBJ2-5 and V is TRBV6-6, with a weak D call TRBD2 (5 bases). Germline loops: CDR1 MNHNY, CDR2 SVGAGI (reference sequence). The CDR3 sequence is 13 residues long. Trimming pared 9 bases from V and 0 bases from J, leaving 11 bases between. Here the CDR3 reads CASLRTHQETQYF. Written as DNA, the CDR3 is TGTGCCAGTCTCAGGACTCACCAAGAGACCCAGTACTTC.

The gene calls are TRBV28 and TRBJ1-1, with D perhaps matching TRBD1 (5 bases). Trimming shortened V by 8 bases and J by 6 bases, and 22 bases separated the two germline ends. This CDR3 has 15 residues. The V gene's germline CDR1 is MDHEN and CDR2 SYDVKM. As DNA, the CDR3 is TGTGCCAGCTCTAACCGAACAGGCGGGTTCCCTGAAGCTTTCTTT. Translated, it gives CASSNRTGGFPEAFF.

This sequence joins TRBV10-3 and TRBJ1-2; D possibly corresponds to TRBD1 (5 bases). This CDR3 has 14 amino acids. V was cut by 11 bases and J by 0 bases, with 16 bases left in between. Germline CDR1 is ENHRY and CDR2 is SYGVKD. CDR3: CASGQGPTNYGYTF. The CDR3, as DNA: TGTGCCTCCGGTCAGGGCCCCACTAACTATGGCTACACCTTC.